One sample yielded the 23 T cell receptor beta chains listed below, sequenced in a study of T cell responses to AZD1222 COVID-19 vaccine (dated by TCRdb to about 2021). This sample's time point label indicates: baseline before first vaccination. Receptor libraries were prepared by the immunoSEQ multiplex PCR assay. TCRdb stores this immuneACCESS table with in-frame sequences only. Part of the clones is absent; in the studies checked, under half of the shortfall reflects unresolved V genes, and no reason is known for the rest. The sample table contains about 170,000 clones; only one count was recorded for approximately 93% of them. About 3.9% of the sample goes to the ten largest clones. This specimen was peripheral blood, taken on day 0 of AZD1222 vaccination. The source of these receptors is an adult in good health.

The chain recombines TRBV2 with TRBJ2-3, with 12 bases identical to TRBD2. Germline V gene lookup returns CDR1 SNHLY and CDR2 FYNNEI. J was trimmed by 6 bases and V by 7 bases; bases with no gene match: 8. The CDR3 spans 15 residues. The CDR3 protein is CASTRTSGIGDTQYF. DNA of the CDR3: TGTGCCAGCACCCGGACTAGCGGGATTGGCGATACGCAGTATTTT.

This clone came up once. The CDR3 region is CASSETGELFF. In DNA, the CDR3 is TGTGCCAGCAGTGAAACCGGGGAGCTGTTTTTT. The V gene is TRBV2, the J gene TRBJ2-2; D is uncertain. The V end was cut by 2 bases, the J end by 5 bases, with 0 bases between. CDR1 and CDR2 (germline): SNHLY, FYNNEI. The CDR3 length is 11 residues.

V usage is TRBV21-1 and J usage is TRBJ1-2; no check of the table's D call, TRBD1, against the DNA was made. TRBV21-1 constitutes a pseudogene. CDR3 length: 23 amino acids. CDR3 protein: CASSKALDKGQSKSGQGNYGYTF. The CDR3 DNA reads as TGTGCCAGCAGCAAAGCGCTCGACAAAGGGCAAAGTAAGTCTGGACAGGGTAACTATGGCTACACCTTC.

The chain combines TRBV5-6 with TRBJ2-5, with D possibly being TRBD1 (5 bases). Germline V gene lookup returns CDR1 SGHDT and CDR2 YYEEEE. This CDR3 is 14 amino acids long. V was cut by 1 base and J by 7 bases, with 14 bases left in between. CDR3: CASSLSSHTGTQYF. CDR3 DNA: TGTGCCAGCAGCTTGTCTTCCCACACAGGGACCCAGTACTTC.

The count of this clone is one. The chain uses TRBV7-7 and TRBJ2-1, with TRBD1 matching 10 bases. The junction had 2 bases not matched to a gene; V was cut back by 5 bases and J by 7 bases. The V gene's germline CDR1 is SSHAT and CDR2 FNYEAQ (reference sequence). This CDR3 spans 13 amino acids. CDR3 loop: CASSRDRGNEQFF. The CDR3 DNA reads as TGTGCCAGCAGCCGGGACAGGGGAAATGAGCAGTTCTTC.

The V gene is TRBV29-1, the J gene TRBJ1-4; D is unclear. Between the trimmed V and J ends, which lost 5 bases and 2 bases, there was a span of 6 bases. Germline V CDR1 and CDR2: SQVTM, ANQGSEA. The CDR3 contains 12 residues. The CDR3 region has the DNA TGCAGCGTTCTCCGGACTAATGAAAAACTGTTTTTT. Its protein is CSVLRTNEKLFF. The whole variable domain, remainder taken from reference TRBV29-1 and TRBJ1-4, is SAVISQKPSRDICQRGTSLTIQCQVDSQVTMMFWYRQQPGQSLTLIATANQGSEATYESGFVIDKFPISRPNLTFSTLTVSNMSPEDSSIYLCSVLRTNEKLFFGSGTQLSVL.

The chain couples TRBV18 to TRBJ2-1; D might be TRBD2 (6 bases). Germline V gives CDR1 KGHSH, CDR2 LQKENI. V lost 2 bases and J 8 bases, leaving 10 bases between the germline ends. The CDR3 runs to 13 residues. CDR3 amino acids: CASSPSRGYEQFF. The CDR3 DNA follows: TGTGCCAGCTCACCATCACGGGGGTATGAGCAGTTCTTC.

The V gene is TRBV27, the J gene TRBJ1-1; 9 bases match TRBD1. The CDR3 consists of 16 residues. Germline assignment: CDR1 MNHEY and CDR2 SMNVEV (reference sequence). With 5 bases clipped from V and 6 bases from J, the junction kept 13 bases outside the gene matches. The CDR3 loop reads CASSIDRGSSGAEAFF. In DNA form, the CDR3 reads TGTGCCAGCAGTATCGACAGGGGGAGCTCAGGGGCTGAAGCTTTCTTT.

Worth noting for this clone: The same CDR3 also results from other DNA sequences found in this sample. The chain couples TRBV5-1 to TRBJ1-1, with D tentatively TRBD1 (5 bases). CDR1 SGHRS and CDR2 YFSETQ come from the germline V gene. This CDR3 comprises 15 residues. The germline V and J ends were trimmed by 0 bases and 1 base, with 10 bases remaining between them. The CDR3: CASSLDGGGNTEAFF. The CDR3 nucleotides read TGCGCCAGCAGCTTGGACGGGGGAGGGAACACTGAAGCTTTCTTT.

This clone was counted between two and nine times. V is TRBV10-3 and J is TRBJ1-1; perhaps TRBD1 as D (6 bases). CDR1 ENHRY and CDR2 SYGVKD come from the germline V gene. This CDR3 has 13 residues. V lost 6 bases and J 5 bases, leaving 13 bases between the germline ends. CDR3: CAISPGGRTEAFF. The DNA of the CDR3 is TGTGCCATCAGCCCCGGGGGCAGAACTGAAGCTTTCTTT.

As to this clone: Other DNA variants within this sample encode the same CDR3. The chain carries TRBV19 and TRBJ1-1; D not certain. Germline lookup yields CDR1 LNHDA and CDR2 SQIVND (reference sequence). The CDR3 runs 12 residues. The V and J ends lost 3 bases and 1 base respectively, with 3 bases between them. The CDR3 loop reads CASSIGNTEAFF. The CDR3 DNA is TGTGCCAGTAGTATTGGGAACACTGAAGCTTTCTTT.

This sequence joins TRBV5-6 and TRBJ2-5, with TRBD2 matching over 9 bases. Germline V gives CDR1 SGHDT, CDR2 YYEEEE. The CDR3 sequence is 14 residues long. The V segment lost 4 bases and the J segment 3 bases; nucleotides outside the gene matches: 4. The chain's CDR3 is CASSGGGAKETQYF. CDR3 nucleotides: TGTGCCAGCAGCGGCGGGGGGGCAAAAGAGACCCAGTACTTC.

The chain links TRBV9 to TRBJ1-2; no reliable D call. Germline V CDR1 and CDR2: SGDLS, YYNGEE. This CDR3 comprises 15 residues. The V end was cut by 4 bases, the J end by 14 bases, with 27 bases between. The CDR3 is CASSSLPDGAMVRTF. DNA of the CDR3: TGTGCCAGCAGCTCGCTTCCGGACGGAGCAATGGTGAGGACCTTC.

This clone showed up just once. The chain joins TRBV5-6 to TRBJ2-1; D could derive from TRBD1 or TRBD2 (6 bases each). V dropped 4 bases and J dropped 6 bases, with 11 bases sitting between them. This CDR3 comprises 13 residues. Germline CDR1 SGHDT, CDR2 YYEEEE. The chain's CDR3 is CASSPGASNEQFF. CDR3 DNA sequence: TGTGCCAGCAGCCCGGGGGCAAGCAATGAGCAGTTCTTC.

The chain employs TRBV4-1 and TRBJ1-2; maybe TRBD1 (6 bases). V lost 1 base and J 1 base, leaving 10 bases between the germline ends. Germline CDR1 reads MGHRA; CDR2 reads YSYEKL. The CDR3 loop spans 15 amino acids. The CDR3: CASSQVTGFNYGYTF. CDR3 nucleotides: TGCGCCAGCAGCCAAGTAACAGGGTTTAACTATGGCTACACCTTC.

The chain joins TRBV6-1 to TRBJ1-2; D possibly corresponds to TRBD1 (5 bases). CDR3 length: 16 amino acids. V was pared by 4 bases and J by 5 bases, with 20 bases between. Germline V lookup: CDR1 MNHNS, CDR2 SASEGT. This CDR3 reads CASSVHSIRDFYGYTF. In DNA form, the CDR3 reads TGTGCCAGCAGTGTCCACAGTATCCGGGACTTTTATGGCTACACCTTC.

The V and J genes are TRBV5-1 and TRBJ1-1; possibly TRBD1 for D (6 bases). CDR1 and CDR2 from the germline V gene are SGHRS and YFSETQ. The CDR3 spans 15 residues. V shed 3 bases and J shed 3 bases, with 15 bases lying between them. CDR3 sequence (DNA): TGCGCCAGCAGCTCCAAGGACAGAAGGTACACTGAAGCTTTCTTT. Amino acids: CASSSKDRRYTEAFF.

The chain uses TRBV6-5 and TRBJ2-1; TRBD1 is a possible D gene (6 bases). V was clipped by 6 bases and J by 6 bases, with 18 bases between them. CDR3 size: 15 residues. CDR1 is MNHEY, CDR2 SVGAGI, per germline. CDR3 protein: CASSSQGLGANEQFF. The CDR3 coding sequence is TGTGCCAGCAGCTCCCAGGGGTTGGGAGCCAATGAGCAGTTCTTC.

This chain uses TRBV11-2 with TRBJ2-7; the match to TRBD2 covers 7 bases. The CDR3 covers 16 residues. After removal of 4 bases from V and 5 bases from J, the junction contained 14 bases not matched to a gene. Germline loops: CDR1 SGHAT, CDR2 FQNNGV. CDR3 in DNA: TGTGCCAGCAGCTCGAGGTTGCAGCGGGATATCGACGAGCAGTACTTC. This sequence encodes CASSSRLQRDIDEQYF. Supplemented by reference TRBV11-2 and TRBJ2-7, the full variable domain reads EAGVAQSPRYKIIEKRQSVAFWCNPISGHATLYWYQQILGQGPKLLIQFQNNGVVDDSQLPKDRFSAERLKGVDSTLKIQPAKLEDSAVYLCASSSRLQRDIDEQYFGPGTRLTVT.

CDR3 coding DNA: TGTGCCAGCAGTTACGGGGTGGTTGGGAACACTGAAGCTTTCTTT. Translated, it gives CASSYGVVGNTEAFF. V usage is TRBV6-6 and J usage is TRBJ1-1; D remains ambiguous. This CDR3 has 15 residues. CDR1 and CDR2 from the germline V gene are MNHNY and SVGAGI (reference sequence). The V end lost 2 bases, the J end lost 1 base, and 11 bases lay between the germline ends.

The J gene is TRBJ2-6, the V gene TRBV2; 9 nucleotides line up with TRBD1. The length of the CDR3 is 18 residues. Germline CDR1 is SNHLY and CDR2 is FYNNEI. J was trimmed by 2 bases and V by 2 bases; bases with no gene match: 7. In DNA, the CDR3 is TGTGCCAGCAGTGAATCCGGGACAGGGATTGCTGGGGCCAACGTCCTGACTTTC. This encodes CASSESGTGIAGANVLTF. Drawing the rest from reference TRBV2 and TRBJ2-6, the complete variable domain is EPEVTQTPSHQVTQMGQEVILRCVPISNHLYFYWYRQILGQKVEFLVSFYNNEISEKSEIFDDQFSVERPDGSNFTLKIRSTKLEDSAMYFCASSESGTGIAGANVLTFGAGSRLTVL.

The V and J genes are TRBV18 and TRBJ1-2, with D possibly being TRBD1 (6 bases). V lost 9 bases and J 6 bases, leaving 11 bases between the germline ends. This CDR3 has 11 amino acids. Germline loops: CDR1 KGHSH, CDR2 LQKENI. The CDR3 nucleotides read TGTGCCAGTGGGGGGCCGGATGGCTACACCTTC. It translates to CASGGPDGYTF. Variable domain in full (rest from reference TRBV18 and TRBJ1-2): NAGVMQNPRHLVRRRGQEARLRCSPMKGHSHVYWYRQLPEEGLKFMVYLQKENIIDESGMPKERFSAEFPKEGPSILRIQQVVRGDSAAYFCASGGPDGYTFGSGTRLTVV.

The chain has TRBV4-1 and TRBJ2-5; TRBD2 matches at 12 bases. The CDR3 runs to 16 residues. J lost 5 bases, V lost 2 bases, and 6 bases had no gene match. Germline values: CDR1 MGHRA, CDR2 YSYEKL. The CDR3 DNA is TGCGCCAGCAGCCAACCGACTAGCGGGAGTGTCGAGACCCAGTACTTC. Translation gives CASSQPTSGSVETQYF.